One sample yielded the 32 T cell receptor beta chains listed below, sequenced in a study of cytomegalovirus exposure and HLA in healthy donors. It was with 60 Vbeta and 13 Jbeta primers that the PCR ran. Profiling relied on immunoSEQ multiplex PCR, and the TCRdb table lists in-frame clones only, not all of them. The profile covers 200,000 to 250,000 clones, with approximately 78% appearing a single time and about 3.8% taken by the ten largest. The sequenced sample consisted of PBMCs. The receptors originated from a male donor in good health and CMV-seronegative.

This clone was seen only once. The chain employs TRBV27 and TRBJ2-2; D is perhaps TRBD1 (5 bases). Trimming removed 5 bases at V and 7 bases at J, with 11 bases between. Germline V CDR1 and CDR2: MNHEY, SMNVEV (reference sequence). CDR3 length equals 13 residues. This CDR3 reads CASSPQGRGELFF. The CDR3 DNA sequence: TGTGCCAGCAGTCCCCAGGGTCGCGGGGAGCTGTTTTTT.

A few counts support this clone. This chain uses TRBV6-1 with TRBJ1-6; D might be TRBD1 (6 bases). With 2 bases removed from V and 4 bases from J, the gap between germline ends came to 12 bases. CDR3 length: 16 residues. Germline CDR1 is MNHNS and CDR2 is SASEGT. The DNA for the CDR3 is TGTGCCAGCAGTGAATTAGCGAGGGGGTATAATTCACCCCTCCACTTT. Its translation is CASSELARGYNSPLHF.

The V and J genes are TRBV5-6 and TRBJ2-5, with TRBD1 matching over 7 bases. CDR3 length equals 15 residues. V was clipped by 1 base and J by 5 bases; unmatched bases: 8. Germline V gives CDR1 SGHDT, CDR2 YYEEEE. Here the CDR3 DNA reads TGTGCCAGCAGCTTGCGAACAGGGGCTCGGGAGACCCAGTACTTC. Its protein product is CASSLRTGARETQYF. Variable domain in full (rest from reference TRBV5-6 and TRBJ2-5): DAGVTQSPTHLIKTRGQQVTLRCSPKSGHDTVSWYQQALGQGPQFIFQYYEEEERQRGNFPDRFSGHQFPNYSSELNVNALLLGDSALYLCASSLRTGARETQYFGPGTRLLVL.

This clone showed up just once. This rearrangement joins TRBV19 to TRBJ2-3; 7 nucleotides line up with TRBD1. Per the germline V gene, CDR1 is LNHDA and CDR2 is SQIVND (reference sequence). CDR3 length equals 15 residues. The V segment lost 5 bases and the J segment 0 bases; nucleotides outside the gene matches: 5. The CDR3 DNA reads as TGTGCCAGTAGTCAACAGGGGTCCAGCACAGATACGCAGTATTTT. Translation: CASSQQGSSTDTQYF.

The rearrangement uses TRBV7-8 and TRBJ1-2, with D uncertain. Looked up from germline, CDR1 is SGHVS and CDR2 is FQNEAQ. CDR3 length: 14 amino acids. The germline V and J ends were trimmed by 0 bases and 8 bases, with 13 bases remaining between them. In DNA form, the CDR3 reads TGTGCCAGCAGCTTAGCGCCCCGGGTGGAGGGCTACACCTTC. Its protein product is CASSLAPRVEGYTF.

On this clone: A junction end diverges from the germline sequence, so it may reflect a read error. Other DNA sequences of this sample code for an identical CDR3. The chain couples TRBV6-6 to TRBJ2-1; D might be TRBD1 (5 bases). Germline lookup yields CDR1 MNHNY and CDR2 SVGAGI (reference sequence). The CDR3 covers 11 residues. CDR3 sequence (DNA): TGTGCCAGCAGTCCGGACAATGAGCAATTCTTC. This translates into CASSPDNEQFF.

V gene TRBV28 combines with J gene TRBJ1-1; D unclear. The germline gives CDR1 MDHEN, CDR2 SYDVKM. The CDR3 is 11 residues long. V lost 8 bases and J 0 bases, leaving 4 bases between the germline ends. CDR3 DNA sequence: TGTGCCAGCGGGCTGAACACTGAAGCTTTCTTT. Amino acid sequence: CASGLNTEAFF. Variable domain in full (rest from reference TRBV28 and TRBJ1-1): DVKVTQSSRYLVKRTGEKVFLECVQDMDHENMFWYRQDPGLGLRLIYFSYDVKMKEKGDIPEGYSVSREKKERFSLILESASTNQTSMYLCASGLNTEAFFGQGTRLTVV.

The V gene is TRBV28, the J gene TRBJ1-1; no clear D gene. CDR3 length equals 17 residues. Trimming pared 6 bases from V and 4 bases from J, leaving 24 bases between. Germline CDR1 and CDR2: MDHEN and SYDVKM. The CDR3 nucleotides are TGTGCCAGCAGCCTCCCACCGCGGTTGATATCGAGCACTGAAGCTTTCTTT. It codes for CASSLPPRLISSTEAFF.

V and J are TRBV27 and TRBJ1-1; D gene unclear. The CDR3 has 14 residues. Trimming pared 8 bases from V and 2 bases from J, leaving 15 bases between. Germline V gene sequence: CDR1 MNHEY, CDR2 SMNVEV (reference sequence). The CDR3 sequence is CASLPAGDNTEAFF. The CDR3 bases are TGTGCCAGCCTTCCCGCCGGAGATAACACTGAAGCTTTCTTT.

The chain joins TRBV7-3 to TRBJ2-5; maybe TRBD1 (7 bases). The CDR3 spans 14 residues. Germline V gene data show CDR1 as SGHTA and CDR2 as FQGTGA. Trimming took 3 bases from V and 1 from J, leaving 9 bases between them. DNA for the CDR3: TGTGCCAGCAGCTTCCAGGGGGGCCAAGAGACCCAGTACTTC. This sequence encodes CASSFQGGQETQYF.

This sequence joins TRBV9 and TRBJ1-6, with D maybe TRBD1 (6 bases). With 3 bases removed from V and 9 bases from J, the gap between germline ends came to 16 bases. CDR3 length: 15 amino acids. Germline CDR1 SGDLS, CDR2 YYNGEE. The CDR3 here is CASSAVQGNGSPLHF. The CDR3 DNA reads TGTGCCAGCAGCGCCGTACAGGGAAATGGTTCACCCCTCCACTTT.

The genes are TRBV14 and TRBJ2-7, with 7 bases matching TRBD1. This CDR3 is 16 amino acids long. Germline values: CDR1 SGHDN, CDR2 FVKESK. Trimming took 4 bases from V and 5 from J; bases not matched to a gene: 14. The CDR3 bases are TGTGCCAGCAGCCCTCCTGGGTACAGGGGAATAGACGAGCAGTACTTC. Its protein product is CASSPPGYRGIDEQYF.

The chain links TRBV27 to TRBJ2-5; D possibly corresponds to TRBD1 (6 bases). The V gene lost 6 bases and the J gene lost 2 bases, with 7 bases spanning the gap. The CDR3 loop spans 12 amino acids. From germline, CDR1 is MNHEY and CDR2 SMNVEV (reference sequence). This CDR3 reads CASRGQQETQYF. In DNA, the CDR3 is TGTGCCAGCAGAGGACAGCAAGAGACCCAGTACTTC.

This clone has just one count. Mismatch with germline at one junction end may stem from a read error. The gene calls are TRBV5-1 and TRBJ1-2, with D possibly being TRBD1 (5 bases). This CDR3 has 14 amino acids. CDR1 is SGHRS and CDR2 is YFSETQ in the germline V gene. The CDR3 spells CASSLGPGYDGYTF. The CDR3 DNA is TGCGCCAGCAGTTTGGGCCCAGGGTATGATGGCTACACCTTC.

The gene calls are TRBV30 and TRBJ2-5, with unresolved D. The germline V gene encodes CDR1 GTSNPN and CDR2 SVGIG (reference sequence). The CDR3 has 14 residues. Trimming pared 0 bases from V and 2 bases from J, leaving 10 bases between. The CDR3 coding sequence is TGTGCCTGGAGTGTCGTTACGGTACAAGAGACCCAGTACTTC. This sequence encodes CAWSVVTVQETQYF.

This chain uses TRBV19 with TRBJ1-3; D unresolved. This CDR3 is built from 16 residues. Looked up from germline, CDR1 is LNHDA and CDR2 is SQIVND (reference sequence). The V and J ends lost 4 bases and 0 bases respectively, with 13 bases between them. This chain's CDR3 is CASSTGRQLSGNTIYF. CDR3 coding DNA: TGTGCCAGTAGTACGGGTCGCCAACTCTCTGGAAACACCATATATTTT.

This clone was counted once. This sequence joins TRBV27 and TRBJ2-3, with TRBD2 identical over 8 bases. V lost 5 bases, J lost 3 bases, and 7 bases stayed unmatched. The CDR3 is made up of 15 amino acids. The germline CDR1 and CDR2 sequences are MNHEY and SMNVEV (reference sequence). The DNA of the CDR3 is TGTGCCAGCAGTCCCGGGCTAGCGGGTACAGATACGCAGTATTTT. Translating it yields CASSPGLAGTDTQYF.

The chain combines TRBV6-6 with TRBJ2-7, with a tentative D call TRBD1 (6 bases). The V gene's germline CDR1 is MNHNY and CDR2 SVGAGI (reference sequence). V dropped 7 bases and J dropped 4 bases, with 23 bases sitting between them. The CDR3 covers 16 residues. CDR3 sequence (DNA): TGTGCCAGCATCAATCGGAAGGGACAAACGGGGTACGAGCAGTACTTC. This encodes CASINRKGQTGYEQYF.

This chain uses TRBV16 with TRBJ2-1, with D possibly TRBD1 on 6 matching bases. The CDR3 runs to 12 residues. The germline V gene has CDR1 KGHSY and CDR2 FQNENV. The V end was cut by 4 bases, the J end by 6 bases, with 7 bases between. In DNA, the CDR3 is TGTGCCAGCAGCCTACAGGGCAATGAGCAGTTCTTC. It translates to CASSLQGNEQFF.

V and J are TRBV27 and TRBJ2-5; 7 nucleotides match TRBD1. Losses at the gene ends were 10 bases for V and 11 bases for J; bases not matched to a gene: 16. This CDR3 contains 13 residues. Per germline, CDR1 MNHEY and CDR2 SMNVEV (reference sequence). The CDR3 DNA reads TGTGCCACGAAATCCGGGACAGATGTAAAGCAGTACTTC. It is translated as CATKSGTDVKQYF.

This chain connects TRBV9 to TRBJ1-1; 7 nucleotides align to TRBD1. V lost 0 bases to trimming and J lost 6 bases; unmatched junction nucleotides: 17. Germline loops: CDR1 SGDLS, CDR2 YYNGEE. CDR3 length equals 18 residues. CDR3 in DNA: TGTGCCAGCAGCGTAGATCCCCTGGGACAGCGAAGGACCGCTGAAGCTTTCTTT. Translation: CASSVDPLGQRRTAEAFF.

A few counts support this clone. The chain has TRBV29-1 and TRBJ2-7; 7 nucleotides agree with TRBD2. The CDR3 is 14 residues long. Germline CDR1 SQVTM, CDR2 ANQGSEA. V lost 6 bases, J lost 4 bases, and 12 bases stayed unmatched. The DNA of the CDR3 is TGCAGCGTCGTTTGGGGGGGAAAGAGATACGAGCAGTACTTC. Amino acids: CSVVWGGKRYEQYF.

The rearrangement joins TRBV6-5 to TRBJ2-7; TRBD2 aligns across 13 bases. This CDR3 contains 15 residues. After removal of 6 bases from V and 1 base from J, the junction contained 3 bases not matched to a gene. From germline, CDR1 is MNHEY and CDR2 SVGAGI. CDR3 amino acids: CASRGTSGTSYEQYF. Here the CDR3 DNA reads TGTGCCAGCAGGGGGACTAGCGGGACGTCCTACGAGCAGTACTTC.

The DNA of the CDR3 is TGTGCCAGCAGTATGGGCGGAGGGCACACTGAAGCTTTCTTT. Residues: CASSMGGGHTEAFF. The chain couples TRBV6-1 to TRBJ1-1, with no clear D. V was pared by 5 bases and J by 3 bases, with 13 bases between. The CDR3 consists of 14 residues. Looked up from germline, CDR1 is MNHNS and CDR2 is SASEGT.

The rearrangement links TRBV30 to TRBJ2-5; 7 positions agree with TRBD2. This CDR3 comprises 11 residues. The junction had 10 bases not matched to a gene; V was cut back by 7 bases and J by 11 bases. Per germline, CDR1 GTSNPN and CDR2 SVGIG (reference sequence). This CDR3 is CASVWGAGQYF. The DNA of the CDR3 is TGTGCCTCGGTTTGGGGAGCGGGGCAGTACTTC.

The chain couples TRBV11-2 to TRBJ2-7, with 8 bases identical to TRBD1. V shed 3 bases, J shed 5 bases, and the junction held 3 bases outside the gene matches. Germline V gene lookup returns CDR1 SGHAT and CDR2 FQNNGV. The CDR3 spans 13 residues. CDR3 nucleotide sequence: TGTGCCAGCAGCTTCGACAGGGGCCACGAGCAGTACTTC. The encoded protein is CASSFDRGHEQYF. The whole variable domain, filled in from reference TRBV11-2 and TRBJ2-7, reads EAGVAQSPRYKIIEKRQSVAFWCNPISGHATLYWYQQILGQGPKLLIQFQNNGVVDDSQLPKDRFSAERLKGVDSTLKIQPAKLEDSAVYLCASSFDRGHEQYFGPGTRLTVT.

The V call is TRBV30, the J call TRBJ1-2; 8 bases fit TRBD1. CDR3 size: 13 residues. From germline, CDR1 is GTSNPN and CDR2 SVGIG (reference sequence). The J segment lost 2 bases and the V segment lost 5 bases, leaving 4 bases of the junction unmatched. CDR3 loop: CAWSPGGNYGYTF. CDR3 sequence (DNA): TGTGCCTGGTCCCCAGGGGGCAACTATGGCTACACCTTC.

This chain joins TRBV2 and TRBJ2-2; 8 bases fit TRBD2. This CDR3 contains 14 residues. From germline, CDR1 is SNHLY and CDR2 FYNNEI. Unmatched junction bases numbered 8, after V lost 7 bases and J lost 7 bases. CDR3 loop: CASKPLAASGELFF. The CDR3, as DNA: TGTGCCAGCAAGCCACTAGCGGCGAGCGGGGAGCTGTTTTTT.

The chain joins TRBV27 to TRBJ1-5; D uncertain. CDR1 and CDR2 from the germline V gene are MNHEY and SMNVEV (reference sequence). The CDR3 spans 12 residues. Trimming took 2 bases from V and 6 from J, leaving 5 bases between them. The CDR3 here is CASSLVGQPQHF. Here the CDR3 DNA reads TGTGCCAGCAGTTTAGTCGGTCAGCCCCAGCATTTT.

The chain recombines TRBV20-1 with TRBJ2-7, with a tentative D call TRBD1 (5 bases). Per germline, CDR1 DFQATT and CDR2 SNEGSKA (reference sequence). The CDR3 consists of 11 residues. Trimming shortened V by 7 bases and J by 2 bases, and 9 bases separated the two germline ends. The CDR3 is CSGQGTYEQYF. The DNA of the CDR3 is TGCAGTGGGCAGGGCACCTACGAGCAGTACTTC.

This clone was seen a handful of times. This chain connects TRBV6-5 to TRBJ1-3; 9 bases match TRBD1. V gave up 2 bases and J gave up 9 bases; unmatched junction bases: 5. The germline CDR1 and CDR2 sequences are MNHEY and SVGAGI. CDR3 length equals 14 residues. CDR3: CASSYSLQGATIYF. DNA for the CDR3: TGTGCCAGCAGTTACAGTTTACAGGGGGCCACCATATATTTT.

CDR3 in amino acids: CAEGGPSRLNTGELFF. The CDR3 DNA sequence: TGTGCCGAGGGGGGGCCCAGTCGACTGAACACCGGGGAGCTGTTTTTT. The rearrangement uses TRBV2 and TRBJ2-2, with a tentative D call TRBD2 (7 bases). The CDR3 loop spans 16 amino acids. Trimming cost V 11 bases and J 1 base, with 20 bases left between them. Germline CDR1 and CDR2: SNHLY and FYNNEI.